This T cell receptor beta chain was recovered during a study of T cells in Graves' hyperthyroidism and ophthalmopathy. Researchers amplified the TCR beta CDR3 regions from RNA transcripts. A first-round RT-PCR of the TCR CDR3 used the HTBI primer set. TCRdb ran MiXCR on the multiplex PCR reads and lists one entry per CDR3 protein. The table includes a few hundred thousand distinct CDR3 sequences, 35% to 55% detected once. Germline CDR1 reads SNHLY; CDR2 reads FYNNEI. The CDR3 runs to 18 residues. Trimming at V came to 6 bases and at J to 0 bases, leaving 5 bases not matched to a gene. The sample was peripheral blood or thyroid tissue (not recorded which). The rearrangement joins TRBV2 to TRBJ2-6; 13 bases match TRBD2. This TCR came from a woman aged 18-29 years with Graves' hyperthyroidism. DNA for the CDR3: TGTGCCAGCAGACCGGGACTAGCGGGGTCCTCTGGGGCCAACGTCCTGACTTTC. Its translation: CASRPGLAGSSGANVLTF.